These 4 T cell receptor beta chains were sequenced from one sample in a study of blood T cell repertoires in COVID-19. The repertoire was sequenced with immunoSEQ multiplex PCR; TCRdb's copy has only in-frame clones and lacks some. The repertoire includes roughly 200,000 clones, 90% of them detected once, and 0.5% to 0.55% sits in the top ten. What was sequenced was peripheral blood. All receptors come from a man over 45 with acute or convalescent COVID-19.

The J gene is TRBJ1-1, the V gene TRBV15; D possibly corresponds to TRBD1 (6 bases). The V gene lost 2 bases and the J gene lost 8 bases, with 12 bases spanning the gap. Germline values: CDR1 LNHNV, CDR2 YYDKDF (reference sequence). The CDR3 is 13 residues long. In DNA form, the CDR3 reads TGTGCCACCAGCAGACGTACCGGGACAGAAGCTTTCTTT. Translated: CATSRRTGTEAFF. Full variable domain (rest looked up from reference TRBV15 and TRBJ1-1): DAMVIQNPRYQVTQFGKPVTLSCSQTLNHNVMYWYQQKSSQAPKLLFHYYDKDFNNEADTPDNFQSRRPNTSFCFLDIRSPGLGDTAMYLCATSRRTGTEAFFGQGTRLTVV.

This clone was detected once. V usage is TRBV27 and J usage is TRBJ2-7; 7 nucleotides align to TRBD1. Germline CDR1 reads MNHEY; CDR2 reads SMNVEV (reference sequence). V trimming: 6 bases; J trimming: 1 base; junction bases outside the gene matches: 6. CDR3 length: 14 residues. The CDR3 reads CASSRTGDSYEQYF. The CDR3 bases are TGTGCCAGCAGCCGGACAGGCGATTCCTACGAGCAGTACTTC.

The rearrangement uses TRBV28 and TRBJ1-2; D gene uncertain. The CDR3 runs 12 residues. Trimming shortened V by 5 bases and J by 4 bases, and 8 bases separated the two germline ends. The germline CDR1 and CDR2 sequences are MDHEN and SYDVKM. CDR3 loop: CASSIQPYGYTF. CDR3 DNA sequence: TGTGCCAGCAGTATACAACCCTATGGCTACACCTTC.

The chain couples TRBV5-1 to TRBJ2-1; D perhaps matches TRBD1 (6 bases). The V end lost 0 bases, the J end lost 4 bases, and 11 bases lay between the germline ends. CDR1 and CDR2 from the germline V gene are SGHRS and YFSETQ. The CDR3 totals 15 residues. The CDR3 loop reads CASSLGGGAYNEQFF. The DNA for the CDR3 is TGCGCCAGCAGCTTGGGAGGGGGAGCATACAATGAGCAGTTCTTC.